One T cell receptor beta chain is described in this entry. What it binds is not known. Sequencing used immunoSEQ multiplex PCR; TCRdb keeps in-frame clones, though not all of them. The sample lists about 27,000 clones; roughly 74% were seen once. The CDR3 spans 13 residues. Losses at the gene ends were 4 bases for V and 5 bases for J; bases not matched to a gene: 3. CDR1 and CDR2 from the germline V gene are SNHLY and FYNNEI. This sample is part of a study of vaccination effects on CD4 cells after COVID-19. Findings and caveats of the study: Marked clonal contraction of both clone types appeared late after vaccination. Only a few convalescent patients and no early post-infection timepoints featured in the study.

In the ViraFEST assay, antigen-specific CD4+ clonotypes were identified by expansion after peptide-pool stimulation. Following 10 days of culture, CD4+ T cells were isolated. Nucleocapsid antibodies stayed negative before and after vaccination, showing no earlier SARS-CoV-2 infection. A density of around 2 million PBMC per well was used; these cells were cultured with 10 IU/ml IL-2 and approximately 9.4 ug/ml peptides. The sample was CD4+ T cells from PBMCs cultured with HCoV-NL63 spike peptides, taken before COVID-19 vaccination. The TCR was taken from a human donor who received a COVID-19 vaccine. V and J are TRBV2 and TRBJ2-7, with 9 bases matching TRBD1. As DNA, the CDR3 is TGTGCCAGCAGTGGGGACAGGGCCAACGAGCAGTACTTC. The encoded protein is CASSGDRANEQYF.